This entry lists 21 T cell receptor beta chains sequenced from one sample in a study of graft-versus-host responses after intestinal transplantation. The repertoire was sequenced with immunoSEQ multiplex PCR; TCRdb's copy has only in-frame clones and lacks some. This sample has approximately 82,000 clones, with roughly 91% found just once. The antigens these receptors bind are not known. The starting material was unstimulated CD4+ T cells sorted from spleen or lymph node cells, obtained before intestinal transplant. The source of these receptors is a human donor who received an intestinal transplant.

This chain links TRBV4-3 with TRBJ2-1; D perhaps matches TRBD2 (5 bases). The CDR3 is 18 residues long. Deletions cut 0 bases from V and 8 bases from J, with 23 bases between. Germline V gene data show CDR1 as LGHNA and CDR2 as YSLEER. CDR3 amino acids: CASSQDYGASLGLYEQFF. The CDR3 nucleotides read TGCGCCAGCAGCCAAGACTACGGCGCTAGCCTGGGATTGTATGAGCAGTTCTTC.

This chain links TRBV7-9 with TRBJ2-5, with TRBD2 identical over 7 bases. Looked up from germline, CDR1 is SEHNR and CDR2 is FQNEAQ (reference sequence). This CDR3 spans 17 amino acids. The V segment lost 4 bases and the J segment 3 bases; nucleotides outside the gene matches: 14. The CDR3 bases are TGTGCCAGCAGCTGGTGGACTATAGCGGGTCCGGAAGAGACCCAGTACTTC. It specifies CASSWWTIAGPEETQYF.

The chain carries TRBV29-1 and TRBJ2-1; possibly TRBD1 for D (6 bases). The length of the CDR3 is 13 residues. The germline V gene has CDR1 SQVTM and CDR2 ANQGSEA. The germline V and J ends were trimmed by 8 bases and 7 bases, with 18 bases remaining between them. The DNA of the CDR3 is TGCAGCTCTGGACAGTCCAATCTAAATGAGCAGTTCTTC. This translates into CSSGQSNLNEQFF.

This chain joins TRBV27 and TRBJ1-1, with 7 bases that match TRBD1. J lost 0 bases, V lost 5 bases, and 6 bases had no gene match. Germline V gene lookup returns CDR1 MNHEY and CDR2 SMNVEV (reference sequence). This CDR3 comprises 15 residues. CDR3 protein: CASSTTGRLNTEAFF. DNA for the CDR3: TGTGCCAGCAGTACGACAGGGAGATTGAACACTGAAGCTTTCTTT.

V gene TRBV27 combines with J gene TRBJ1-6, with TRBD1 matching over 10 bases. The CDR3 runs 18 residues. Germline loops: CDR1 MNHEY, CDR2 SMNVEV (reference sequence). The V and J ends lost 4 bases and 10 bases, in that order; junction bases with no gene match: 16. The CDR3 DNA reads TGTGCCAGCAGTTCCGTCCCTCCCGACAGGGGGCTTGGGTCACCCCTCCACTTT. As protein: CASSSVPPDRGLGSPLHF.

J is TRBJ1-1 and V is TRBV4-3; 7 positions agree with TRBD1. The V gene's germline CDR1 is LGHNA and CDR2 YSLEER. The CDR3 covers 15 residues. V shed 3 bases and J 4 bases; nucleotides not matched to a gene: 8. CDR3: CASSHRQGMSTEAFF. The DNA for the CDR3 is TGCGCCAGCAGCCACCGACAGGGAATGTCCACTGAAGCTTTCTTT.

This clone was seen once. The CDR3 spells CAWSDAGETQYF. CDR3 in DNA: TGTGCCTGGAGTGATGCGGGTGAGACCCAGTACTTC. This chain joins TRBV30 and TRBJ2-5; D might be TRBD2 (5 bases). The CDR3 runs to 12 residues. Germline assignment: CDR1 GTSNPN and CDR2 SVGIG (reference sequence). Trimming took 1 base from V and 5 from J, leaving 8 bases between them.

This sequence joins TRBV6-1 and TRBJ1-5; D unclear. The CDR3 has 13 residues. The V end was cut by 4 bases, the J end by 0 bases, with 4 bases between. Germline V gene lookup returns CDR1 MNHNS and CDR2 SASEGT. The CDR3 loop reads CASSAGSNQPQHF. The DNA for the CDR3 is TGTGCCAGCAGTGCGGGTAGCAATCAGCCCCAGCATTTT.

The chain carries TRBV7-6 and TRBJ2-6, with 10 bases that match TRBD1. The ends lost 5 bases at V and 2 bases at J; junction bases unmatched: 6. Per the germline V gene, CDR1 is SGHVS and CDR2 is FNYEAQ. The CDR3 has 17 amino acids. CDR3 DNA sequence: TGTGCCAGCAGCCCCCGGACAGGGGGAACTGGGGCCAACGTCCTGACTTTC. Its translation: CASSPRTGGTGANVLTF.

V and J are TRBV15 and TRBJ2-7; possible D gene TRBD1, 6 bases. This CDR3 comprises 15 residues. Germline V gives CDR1 LNHNV, CDR2 YYDKDF (reference sequence). V was trimmed by 1 base and J by 5 bases, leaving 15 bases between them. CDR3 protein: CATSRGGPAINEQYF. CDR3 nucleotide sequence: TGTGCCACCAGCAGAGGGGGGCCCGCAATCAACGAGCAGTACTTC.

This clone was observed once. This chain joins TRBV9 and TRBJ1-6, with unresolved D. The CDR3 consists of 13 residues. V was cut by 1 base and J by 9 bases, with 8 bases left in between. Germline V gene lookup returns CDR1 SGDLS and CDR2 YYNGEE. CDR3 loop: CASSVMGGSPLHF. The CDR3 nucleotides read TGTGCCAGCAGCGTAATGGGAGGTTCACCCCTCCACTTT. Using reference TRBV9 and TRBJ1-6 for the parts outside the CDR3, the full variable domain is DSGVTQTPKHLITATGQRVTLRCSPRSGDLSVYWYQQSLDQGLQFLIQYYNGEERAKGNILERFSAQQFPDLHSELNLSSLELGDSALYFCASSVMGGSPLHFGNGTRLTVT.

This clone was seen only once. The J gene is TRBJ1-2, the V gene TRBV15; the D gene is possibly TRBD1 (6 bases). The CDR3 sequence is 16 residues long. V was clipped by 0 bases and J by 1 base, with 12 bases between them. CDR1 LNHNV and CDR2 YYDKDF come from the germline V gene (reference sequence). CDR3 nucleotides: TGTGCCACCAGCAGAGAGGCCAGGGGCCTTAACTATGGCTACACCTTC. Translated: CATSREARGLNYGYTF.

The V gene is TRBV19, the J gene TRBJ1-5, with a possible D match to TRBD1 (6 bases). V lost 3 bases and J 7 bases, leaving 19 bases between the germline ends. The CDR3 runs 16 residues. The germline V gene has CDR1 LNHDA and CDR2 SQIVND (reference sequence). The CDR3 is CASSINPGDGYQPQHF. CDR3 DNA sequence: TGTGCCAGTAGTATCAATCCAGGGGATGGGTACCAGCCCCAGCATTTT.

This chain joins TRBV7-9 and TRBJ1-2; D is possibly TRBD1 (6 bases). Trimming took 5 bases from V and 6 from J, leaving 16 bases between them. The CDR3 loop spans 14 amino acids. CDR1 is SEHNR, CDR2 FQNEAQ, per germline (reference sequence). This CDR3 is CASSLAGAGNGYTF. The CDR3 nucleotides are TGTGCCAGCAGCCTCGCAGGGGCAGGGAATGGCTACACCTTC.

The V call is TRBV19, the J call TRBJ2-2; 8 bases map to TRBD2. The germline V gene encodes CDR1 LNHDA and CDR2 SQIVND (reference sequence). The CDR3 is 13 residues long. V dropped 5 bases and J dropped 9; count of bases not matched to a gene: 5. The CDR3 sequence: CASSGSGEWELFF. The CDR3 nucleotides are TGTGCCAGTAGTGGTAGCGGGGAGTGGGAGCTGTTTTTT.

In its sample, this clone was seen once. The chain couples TRBV7-2 to TRBJ1-1; TRBD1 matches 8 bases. Germline V lookup: CDR1 SGHTA, CDR2 FQGNSA. J was trimmed by 5 bases and V by 3 bases; bases with no gene match: 8. The CDR3 runs to 15 residues. CDR3 DNA sequence: TGTGCCAGCAGCTTCCGGCAGGGGGCGCTGACTGAAGCTTTCTTT. Translating it yields CASSFRQGALTEAFF.

V and J are TRBV6-4 and TRBJ2-2; 7 bases align to TRBD1. Per germline, CDR1 MRHNA and CDR2 SNTAGT. The CDR3 runs 16 residues. The CDR3 spells CAPVGGPQYNTGELFF. DNA for the CDR3: TGTGCTCCAGTAGGGGGCCCGCAATATAACACCGGGGAGCTGTTTTTT.

This rearrangement joins TRBV2 to TRBJ2-3, with 14 bases fitting TRBD2. The CDR3 runs to 16 residues. Per germline, CDR1 SNHLY and CDR2 FYNNEI. V shed 5 bases, J shed 5 bases, and the junction held 6 bases outside the gene matches. The CDR3 loop reads CASSLTSGGVRDTQYF. The CDR3 DNA reads as TGTGCCAGCAGTTTGACTAGCGGGGGGGTGAGAGATACGCAGTATTTT.

V is TRBV4-3 and J is TRBJ1-2, with 10 bases lining up with TRBD1. V trimming: 0 bases; J trimming: 4 bases; junction bases outside the gene matches: 2. The CDR3 is 15 amino acids. Germline lookup yields CDR1 LGHNA and CDR2 YSLEER. Written as DNA, the CDR3 is TGCGCCAGCAGCCAAGACCGGACAGGGGGCTATGGCTACACCTTC. This sequence encodes CASSQDRTGGYGYTF.

The rearrangement joins TRBV5-1 to TRBJ2-5; tentative D call: TRBD2 (5 bases). The CDR3 spans 14 residues. V gave up 1 base and J gave up 1 base, with 8 bases separating them. Germline loops: CDR1 SGHRS, CDR2 YFSETQ. The CDR3 spells CASSLLLAQETQYF. CDR3 nucleotide sequence: TGCGCCAGCAGCTTGTTGCTAGCCCAAGAGACCCAGTACTTC.

This clone was seen just once. The chain carries TRBV27 and TRBJ2-1, with TRBD2 matching 11 bases. CDR1 and CDR2 from the germline V gene are MNHEY and SMNVEV (reference sequence). The length of the CDR3 is 17 residues. V dropped 4 bases and J dropped 10; count of bases not matched to a gene: 15. CDR3 nucleotides: TGTGCCAGCAGTTCGCGAGCGGGACTAGCGGACCTCGGGGAGCAGTTCTTC. This translates into CASSSRAGLADLGEQFF.